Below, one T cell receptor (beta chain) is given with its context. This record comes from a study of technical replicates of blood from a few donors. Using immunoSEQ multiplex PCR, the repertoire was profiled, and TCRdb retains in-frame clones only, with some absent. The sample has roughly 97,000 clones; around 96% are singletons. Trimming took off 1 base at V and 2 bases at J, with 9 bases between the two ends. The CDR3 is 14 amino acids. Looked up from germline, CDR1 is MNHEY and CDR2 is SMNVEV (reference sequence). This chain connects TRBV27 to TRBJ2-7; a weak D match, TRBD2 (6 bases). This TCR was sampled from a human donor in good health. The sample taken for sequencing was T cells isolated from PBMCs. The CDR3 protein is CASSLLAAAYEQYF. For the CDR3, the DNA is TGTGCCAGCAGTTTATTAGCGGCTGCCTACGAGCAGTACTTC.